The TCR beta chain under discussion was sequenced for a study of cytomegalovirus exposure and HLA in healthy donors. Whole-study results and caveats: Most TCR beta V segments were productive about 90% or about 30% of the time in an earlier analysis.

The CDR3 contains 13 residues. With 9 bases clipped from V and 1 base from J, the junction kept 3 bases outside the gene matches. Germline CDR1 reads ENHRY; CDR2 reads SYGVKD. This PCR relied on a set of 60 Vbeta primers and 13 Jbeta primers. Here immunoSEQ multiplex PCR was the method, and the copy in TCRdb shows in-frame clones only, minus some. The table shows some 170,000 clones, with roughly 80% occurring only once. This clone was observed a handful of times. The antigen is not known. The chain uses TRBV10-3 and TRBJ1-1; 9 nucleotides match TRBD1. The receptor's source is a woman aged 25 to 39 in good health and CMV-seropositive. Sequenced: PBMCs. Written as DNA, the CDR3 is TGTGCCATACAGGGGGCGCGGAACACTGAAGCTTTCTTT. Translation gives CAIQGARNTEAFF.